The sequence of this TCR beta chain was determined in a study of blood T cell repertoires in COVID-19. Trimming cost V 4 bases and J 3 bases, with 13 bases left between them. The CDR3 consists of 15 residues. The germline gives CDR1 SNHLY, CDR2 FYNNEI. Libraries were prepared by immunoSEQ multiplex PCR; TCRdb keeps only in-frame clonotypes and omits some of them. The sample yields over 60,000 clones, around 89% seen once. Sequenced input: peripheral blood. The rearrangement uses TRBV2 and TRBJ1-5, with TRBD1 as a possible D gene (5 bases). This receptor was obtained from a man aged 45-65 years with acute or convalescent COVID-19. The CDR3 bases are TGTGCCAGCAGTGGCTGGCAGGGCAACAATCAGCCCCAGCATTTT. Amino acid sequence: CASSGWQGNNQPQHF.